This T cell receptor beta chain was documented in a study of identical twins (dated by TCRdb to 2016 to 2018). Background for the entire study: TCR alpha and beta repertoires from monozygotic twins, unrelated adults of various ages and cord blood were deep-sequenced to test whether fetal clonotypes persist. To rule out contamination, replicate twin experiments were performed at different times with different library preparation protocols.

From a lookup of the germline V gene (reference sequence), CDR1 and CDR2 are DFQATT and SNEGSKA. The germline V and J ends show losses of 4 bases and 2 bases respectively, and no gene match explains 3 bases of the junction. From cysteine to phenylalanine, the CDR3 is 14 amino acids long. Solely the CDR3 DNA is kept, with 42 bases framed from the first base. The library relied on 5' RACE. TCRdb names Illumina HiSeq 2000 as the instrument used. Template switching introduced a universal primer binding site; the final cDNA contained a unique molecular identifier, enabling accurate counting of TCR cDNA molecules. Specific primers in the conserved constant-segment region were used to synthesize first-strand cDNA for TCR alpha and beta chains. To control for contamination, each cDNA library was double barcoded with a SMART-Mk sample barcode plus Illumina barcodes. TruSeq adapter sequences along with Illumina sample barcodes were introduced in two successive PCR steps. TCR alpha and beta cDNA libraries were sequenced on the Illumina HiSeq platform with custom primers. As for the original processing: Unique molecular identifiers were extracted from raw reads with MiGEC, and CDR3 positions were determined with MiXCR. Recombination models were inferred per individual with the repgenHMM and IGoR tools using an EM algorithm. Shared clonotypes were analyzed with the tcR package in R, and sharing was normalized by the product of cloneset sizes. Out-of-frame nonproductive sequences were analyzed to study raw recombination free of thymic and clonal selection effects. The public reads were reprocessed in TCRdb via fastp at Q25 and MiXCR, keeping in-frame beta chains. Rows merge per CDR3 protein into single entries with the most common DNA and genes. TCRdb assigned the V and J calls; the authors' analysis was not used. The sample includes approximately 600,000 distinct CDR3 sequences, with about 7.6% observed a single time. Jointly, the top ten make up less than 2% of the sample.

The investigation overall reported the following: Excess twin sharing in beta out-of-frame sequences was weaker because fewer shared sequences lowered the signal-to-noise ratio. In monozygotic twins, recombination models systematically underestimated out-of-frame TCR alpha sharing, but the models matched the sharing seen between unrelated individuals. Fewer insertions were carried by abundant cord blood beta clonotypes, a similar but weaker trend appeared in young adult naive repertoires, and no such trend appeared in memory repertoires. Compared with coincidental sharing between unrelated individuals, out-of-frame TCR alpha sequences shared between twins showed an excess of sequences with low generation probability. Zero-insertion analyses could be partly confounded by invariant T cells such as MAIT and iNKT, though diverse VJ usage argued against such confounding for most clonotypes. Because the same donors could not be followed over many years, conclusions were based on cross-sectional statistical analysis.

All donors were healthy Caucasians. The twin cohort comprised three pairs of female monozygotic twins, all aged about 18 to 30 years. The RNA used for TCR libraries was isolated from peripheral blood mononuclear cells. A note on this clonotype: Its target antigen remains unknown. Base qualities are missing; no much larger clone stands one base away.

These data were also filed under a second study, of yellow fever vaccine responses in identical twins. That second report states: According to the authors, the vaccine-induced T cell response in identical twins seemed to be partly convergent and partly specific to each individual. In identical twins, the study followed T cell clones that responded to the vaccine with precision.

This receptor was taken from a woman younger than 35 in good health. The sample was PBMCs. Here the chain combines TRBV20-1 and TRBJ2-1; TRBD2 lines up with 9 middle nucleotides. The DNA sequence is given as TGCAGTGCTATGAAGCGGGGGGCCTACAATGAGCAGTTCTTC. It translates as CSAMKRGAYNEQFF.